Here is one T cell receptor (beta chain) with its context. Random-hexamer reverse transcription was applied to roughly 0.5 to 1 ug RNA. The method of amplification for TCR beta CDR3 was immunoSEQ multiplex PCR, covering 54 Vbeta and 13 Jbeta. TCRdb fed the immunoSEQ multiplex PCR reads into MiXCR, producing one record per CDR3 protein. The table has 150,000 to 200,000 distinct CDR3 sequences, almost 96% seen once. This sample is part of a study of CD8 T cells in Susac syndrome. The CDR3 covers 14 residues. V was clipped by 7 bases and J by 4 bases, with 14 bases between them. The germline V gene has CDR1 SNHLY and CDR2 FYNNEI.

The source material was CD4+ T cells from PBMCs. The source is a human donor with multiple sclerosis. The V gene is TRBV2, the J gene TRBJ1-5; D may be TRBD1 (6 bases). The CDR3 is CASTWTDRNQPQHF. Written as DNA, the CDR3 is TGTGCCAGCACCTGGACAGACCGTAATCAGCCCCAGCATTTT.